Sequencing of this TCR beta chain was carried out in a study of regulatory T cells in long-lasting Graves disease. This clonotype was recorded at least ten times. Germline lookup yields CDR1 MNHNS and CDR2 SASEGT. V was shortened by 8 bases and J by 3 bases, with 10 bases between the two germline ends. The CDR3 contains 12 residues. Time point noted: persistent/refractory GD, antithyroid drugs over 5 years with positive TRAb. With RNA extracted from PBMCs as input, the TCR library was made. With iRepertoire HTBI primers and Arm-PCR of CDR3 regions, TCR beta libraries were built. TCRdb analysed the multiplex PCR reads with MiXCR anew, one entry per CDR3 protein. The data contain some 470,000 distinct CDR3 sequences, roughly a fifth of them singletons.

The chain links TRBV6-1 to TRBJ2-5; maybe TRBD1 (5 bases). The origin of this receptor is a female donor with Graves disease. The sequences come from peripheral blood mononuclear cells (PBMCs), collected when the disease was refractory, from a patient treated with antithyroid drugs. CDR3 sequence (DNA): TGTGCCAGCGGGGCATCGGAAGAGACCCAGTACTTC. It specifies CASGASEETQYF.